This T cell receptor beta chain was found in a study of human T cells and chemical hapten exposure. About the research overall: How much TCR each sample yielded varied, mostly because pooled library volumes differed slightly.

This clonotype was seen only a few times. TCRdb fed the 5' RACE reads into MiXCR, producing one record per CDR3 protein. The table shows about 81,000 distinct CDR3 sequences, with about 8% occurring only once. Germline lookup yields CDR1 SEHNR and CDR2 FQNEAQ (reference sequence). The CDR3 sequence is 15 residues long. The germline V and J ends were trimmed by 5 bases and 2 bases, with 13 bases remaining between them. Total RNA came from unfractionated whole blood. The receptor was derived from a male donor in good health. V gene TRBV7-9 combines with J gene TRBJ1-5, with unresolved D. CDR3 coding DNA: TGTGCCAGCAGCCCCCGGGAGGGCGGCAATCAGCCCCAGCATTTT. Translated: CASSPREGGNQPQHF.